This TCR beta chain was observed in a study of quantifying T cell responses using KT2 cells. Study information: RNA was reverse transcribed with TCR alpha and beta constant-region primers. The T4 ligation step was estimated to exceed 8% efficiency under optimum conditions. General study results and limits: Counts of KT2 alpha and beta sequences rose linearly with the number of KT2 cells added.

With regard to this clonotype: Its target is not known.

V gave up 5 bases and J gave up 10 bases, with 15 bases separating them. The CDR3 length is 13 residues. Germline V gene sequence: CDR1 SGHTA, CDR2 FQGNSA. Each cDNA got a UMI-containing oligo ligated at its 3' end. The first PCR ran 3 to 5 cycles with an equimolar RC1.1 and RC1.2 beta primer mix. TCRdb passed the UMI-ligation and nested PCR reads through MiXCR, listing each CDR3 protein once. Of 52,000 or so distinct CDR3 sequences in the sample, approximately 13% were seen once. Known numbers of the T cell clone KT2 were added to PBMC. Different KT2-to-PBMC ratios were created with a constant PBMC count.

This TCR was sampled from a human donor. The gene calls are TRBV7-2 and TRBJ2-1, with a weak D call TRBD2 (5 bases). The source material was PBMCs spiked with cells of the T cell clone KT2. The chain's CDR3 is CASSPYLAIEQFF. For the CDR3, the DNA is TGTGCCAGCAGCCCATACCTAGCTATCGAGCAGTTCTTC.